What follows is one T cell receptor beta chain and its context. Its antigen is currently unknown. At sampling all donors were nominally healthy, likely with unrecorded immune exposures. The data originate from a study of cytomegalovirus exposure and HLA in healthy donors. Regarding the study as a whole: Common viral pathogens (according to a later analysis) appeared linked to several of the most significant clusters. An assumption of roughly uniform sequencing depth across donors underlay the presence/absence analyses. Indistinguishability led to the exclusion of some V segments, TRBV6-2 and TRBV6-3 included.

The germline V and J ends were trimmed by 0 bases and 3 bases, with 12 bases remaining between them. The V gene's germline CDR1 is LGHNA and CDR2 YNFKEQ. This CDR3 has 16 amino acids. This PCR relied on a set of 60 Vbeta primers and 13 Jbeta primers. Sequenced by immunoSEQ multiplex PCR; TCRdb stores in-frame clones only, minus some. The table has roughly 100,000 clones, roughly 15% seen once. The sequenced material came from PBMCs. The rearrangement links TRBV4-2 to TRBJ2-1, with D tentatively TRBD1 (6 bases). The sequence was obtained from a female donor in good health and CMV-seronegative. CDR3: CASSQDWAGDYNEQFF. The DNA of the CDR3 is TGTGCCAGCAGCCAAGATTGGGCAGGGGACTACAATGAGCAGTTCTTC.